The 6 T cell receptor beta chains reported below all come from one sample, sequenced in a study of post-analysis software for immune sequencing data. No antigen has been identified for these receptors. TCR beta libraries were prepared from cDNA with unique molecular identifiers. TCRdb ran MiXCR on the PCR reads and lists one entry per CDR3 protein. The data show some 260,000 distinct CDR3 sequences, with around 34% seen just once and 4% to 6% held by the top ten. General study points: About 5 TRBV segments (TRBV5-6, TRBV5-1 and TRBV20-1 among them) occurred more frequently in patients than in controls.

Sequenced material: blood. The source of these receptors is a girl aged 5-17 years with multiple sclerosis.

This sequence joins TRBV12-3 or TRBV12-4 and TRBJ2-1; no reliable D call. The CDR3 runs to 13 residues. The V and J ends lost 6 bases and 6 bases respectively, with 12 bases between them. The CDR3 bases are TGTGCCAGCAGCGAACCGCTTGGCAATGAGCAGTTCTTC. Translating gives CASSEPLGNEQFF.

Comments on this clonotype: One junction end does not reproduce the germline sequence, and a read error may be involved. This chain connects TRBV30 to TRBJ1-5, with 7 nucleotides matching TRBD1. Germline lookup yields CDR1 GTSNPN and CDR2 SVGIG (reference sequence). The CDR3 spans 16 residues. This CDR3 is CAWSQPRDSTNQPQCF. Here the CDR3 DNA reads TGTGCCTGGAGTCAACCAAGGGACAGTACTAATCAGCCCCAGTGTTTT.

J is TRBJ2-2 and V is TRBV3-1, with TRBD1 identical over 10 bases. The length of the CDR3 is 16 residues. V was clipped by 4 bases and J by 3 bases; unmatched bases: 5. The germline V gene has CDR1 LGHDT and CDR2 YNNKEL (reference sequence). CDR3: CASSLRTGGDTGELFF. The CDR3 DNA sequence: TGTGCCAGCAGCCTTCGGACAGGGGGAGACACCGGGGAGCTGTTTTTT.

A note on this clonotype: Just one base apart from a much larger clone, this may be a read error. V is TRBV7-9 and J is TRBJ2-1; tentatively, D is TRBD2 (5 bases). Trimming took 5 bases from V and 3 from J, leaving 26 bases between them. The CDR3 runs to 19 residues. In germline, CDR1 is SEHNR, CDR2 FQNEAQ (reference sequence). CDR3 coding DNA: TGTGCCAGCAGCAGTAGCGATGACCTCTCTTCGCTGATCTACAATGAGCAGTTCTTC. Residues: CASSSSDDLSSLIYNEQFF.

As regards this clonotype: This may come from a read error, since a much larger clone is one base off. The gene calls are TRBV29-1 and TRBJ1-1, with D unresolved. Germline V gene lookup returns CDR1 SQVTM and CDR2 ANQGSEA. This CDR3 contains 13 residues. CDR3 in DNA: TGCAGCGTTGCAACAAGGATGAACGCTGAAGCTTTCTTT. Its translation: CSVATRMNAEAFF.

As regards this clonotype: An end of the junction does not agree with germline; a read error may underlie this. The chain carries TRBV4-1 and TRBJ1-2, with D perhaps matching TRBD1 (5 bases). The CDR3 runs 13 residues. From germline, CDR1 is MGHRA and CDR2 YSYEKL. The chain's CDR3 is CASNQLGVNGHTF. In nucleotides, the CDR3 is TGCGCCAGCAACCAATTAGGGGTTAACGGCCACACCTTC.